This T cell receptor (beta chain) is from a study of T cell responses to AZD1222 COVID-19 vaccine. The data were produced by immunoSEQ multiplex PCR, yet TCRdb's version contains in-frame clones alone and is incomplete. The sample has roughly 110,000 clones; 75% to 95% are singletons. V was pared by 8 bases and J by 1 base, with 11 bases between. The V gene's germline CDR1 is SNHLY and CDR2 FYNNEI. This CDR3 region has 13 residues. Concerning this clone itself: Its target is not known.

Investigators merged groups given second doses at roughly 4 or roughly 12 weeks. Study results and caveats: Nearly half of spike-specific TCRs reportedly target unmutated variant regions. Most donors were white British and more were female, and clonal diversity was possibly underestimated. Two AZD1222 doses significantly raised spike-specific TCR breadth and depth over controls.

The chain uses TRBV2 and TRBJ1-1; tentatively, D is TRBD1 (6 bases). The source material was peripheral blood, sampled 28 days after the second AZD1222 dose. The receptor comes from an adult who received the AZD1222 COVID-19 vaccine. Here the CDR3 DNA reads TGTGCCAGCGGAGGACAGAGGAACACTGAAGCTTTCTTT. This codes for CASGGQRNTEAFF.